Shown below are 28 T cell receptor beta chains from a single sample sequenced in a study of neurological immune-mediated disorders. TCRdb re-derived calls from the 5' RACE reads in MiXCR, one entry per CDR3 protein. The sample includes 45,000 to 50,000 distinct CDR3 sequences, roughly 26% of them seen just once. Sequencing input: PBMCs. Every receptor here comes from a woman in her 70s in good health.

Ten or more counts support this clonotype. This chain connects TRBV27 to TRBJ1-5; a possible D gene is TRBD1 (5 bases). CDR3 length equals 13 residues. Trimming cost V 3 bases and J 4 bases, with 7 bases left between them. Germline V gives CDR1 MNHEY, CDR2 SMNVEV (reference sequence). The DNA of the CDR3 is TGTGCCAGCAGTTTTCAGGGTAATCAGCCCCAGCATTTT. It yields the protein CASSFQGNQPQHF.

This clonotype was counted many times. This chain joins TRBV28 and TRBJ2-3, with no clear D. The CDR3 covers 13 residues. The V and J ends lost 3 bases and 6 bases respectively, with 10 bases between them. Germline V gene data show CDR1 as MDHEN and CDR2 as SYDVKM. The CDR3 spells CASSLIHVDTQYF. Here the CDR3 DNA reads TGTGCCAGCAGTTTGATCCATGTGGATACGCAGTATTTT. Variable domain in full (rest from reference TRBV28 and TRBJ2-3): DVKVTQSSRYLVKRTGEKVFLECVQDMDHENMFWYRQDPGLGLRLIYFSYDVKMKEKGDIPEGYSVSREKKERFSLILESASTNQTSMYLCASSLIHVDTQYFGPGTRLTVL.

This clonotype showed up many times. The chain carries TRBV5-1 and TRBJ1-1; D unclear. In germline, CDR1 is SGHRS, CDR2 YFSETQ. This CDR3 spans 15 amino acids. Trimming shortened V by 6 bases and J by 4 bases, and 19 bases separated the two germline ends. CDR3 region: CASTPGVGFGTEAFF. In nucleotides, the CDR3 is TGCGCCAGCACCCCCGGGGTGGGGTTCGGCACTGAAGCTTTCTTT.

The chain combines TRBV20-1 with TRBJ2-7; 7 nucleotides match TRBD1. Germline lookup yields CDR1 DFQATT and CDR2 SNEGSKA (reference sequence). The CDR3 runs to 16 residues. Unmatched junction bases numbered 12, after V lost 2 bases and J lost 2 bases. In DNA form, the CDR3 reads TGCAGTGCTAGAAAAGCAACAGGGGACCGAGCCTACGAGCAGTACTTC. Its protein is CSARKATGDRAYEQYF.

This clonotype was seen repeatedly, ten times or more. The gene calls are TRBV6-5 and TRBJ1-1; D may be TRBD1 (6 bases). The germline V gene encodes CDR1 MNHEY and CDR2 SVGAGI. The CDR3 has 13 residues. V was trimmed by 6 bases and J by 2 bases, leaving 10 bases between them. This CDR3 is CASRDRLNTEAFF. The CDR3 bases are TGTGCCAGCAGAGACAGGCTTAACACTGAAGCTTTCTTT.

This clonotype was observed at least ten times. Likely a read error: the CDR3 ends without its conserved phenylalanine or tryptophan. The limits of the CDR3 on the DNA are not certain, so only TCRdb's listed CDR3 is given. This rearrangement joins TRBV2 to TRBJ1-2; TRBD1, the table's D call, lacks a check against the DNA. The length of the CDR3 is 12 amino acids, counting both ends. Germline V gives CDR1 SNHLY, CDR2 FYNNEI. This chain's CDR3 is CASSAPPDRLGL.

This clonotype has a count of ten or more. A junction end diverges from the germline sequence, so it may reflect a read error. The rearrangement links TRBV6-1 to TRBJ2-1; D is unresolved. This CDR3 spans 13 amino acids. The germline gives CDR1 MNHNS, CDR2 SASEGT. The chain's CDR3 is CASSGVTYNEQFF. In nucleotides, the CDR3 is TGTGCCAGCAGTGGGGTAACCTATAATGAGCAGTTCTTC.

This clonotype was seen many times. The chain recombines TRBV10-3 with TRBJ2-5, with 8 bases aligning to TRBD1. With 4 bases clipped from V and 1 base from J, the junction kept 5 bases outside the gene matches. CDR3 length equals 15 residues. Germline V gene sequence: CDR1 ENHRY, CDR2 SYGVKD. This chain's CDR3 is CAISGKTGAQETQYF. The CDR3 DNA reads TGTGCCATCAGTGGAAAGACAGGGGCCCAAGAGACCCAGTACTTC.

The sample holds many counts of this clonotype. This sequence joins TRBV9 and TRBJ2-2; no clear D. With 4 bases removed from V and 2 bases from J, the gap between germline ends came to 18 bases. Germline CDR1 is SGDLS and CDR2 is YYNGEE. This CDR3 spans 17 amino acids. In DNA, the CDR3 is TGTGCCAGCAGCCCCGATGCGCCGACCACCAACACCGGGGAGCTGTTTTTT. Its protein product is CASSPDAPTTNTGELFF.

This clonotype was observed many times. The chain joins TRBV5-1 to TRBJ2-3, with a weak D call TRBD2 (6 bases). The germline gives CDR1 SGHRS, CDR2 YFSETQ. The CDR3 has 16 amino acids. Trimming removed 3 bases at V and 0 bases at J, with 14 bases between. This chain's CDR3 is CASSSPGGASTDTQYF. DNA of the CDR3: TGCGCCAGCAGCTCCCCTGGAGGGGCGAGCACAGATACGCAGTATTTT.

Ten or more counts support this clonotype. J is TRBJ2-7 and V is TRBV20-1, with 7 bases identical to TRBD2. This CDR3 is built from 12 residues. The V segment lost 3 bases and the J segment 2 bases; nucleotides outside the gene matches: 1. Germline V lookup: CDR1 DFQATT, CDR2 SNEGSKA (reference sequence). CDR3 residues: CSARGRAYEQYF. The CDR3 DNA reads TGCAGTGCTAGGGGGAGGGCCTACGAGCAGTACTTC.

This clonotype has ten or more counts. This chain connects TRBV6-5 to TRBJ2-7; TRBD1 agrees at 7 bases. Germline trimming cut 8 bases from V and 0 bases from J; bases unmatched to any gene: 4. Germline loops: CDR1 MNHEY, CDR2 SVGAGI. The CDR3 is made up of 13 amino acids. This chain's CDR3 is CASWDSYSYEQYF. DNA for the CDR3: TGTGCCAGCTGGGACAGCTACTCCTACGAGCAGTACTTC.

This clonotype appeared many times. This chain uses TRBV20-1 with TRBJ2-7, with D perhaps matching TRBD2 (5 bases). V shed 4 bases and J shed 0 bases, with 10 bases lying between them. This CDR3 comprises 13 residues. Germline-derived CDR1 and CDR2 are DFQATT and SNEGSKA (reference sequence). The CDR3 DNA sequence: TGCAGTGCTACTAGCCGTAGCTCCTACGAGCAGTACTTC. Translation: CSATSRSSYEQYF.

This clonotype came up many times. The chain recombines TRBV28 with TRBJ2-7; perhaps D is TRBD1 or TRBD2 (6 bases each). The length of the CDR3 is 17 residues. Germline CDR1 reads MDHEN; CDR2 reads SYDVKM. The germline V and J ends were trimmed by 6 bases and 0 bases, with 21 bases remaining between them. This chain's CDR3 is CASRPPEGGPSSYEQYF. CDR3 DNA sequence: TGTGCCAGCAGGCCCCCGGAGGGGGGCCCAAGCTCCTACGAGCAGTACTTC.

The chain uses TRBV4-2 and TRBJ2-5; tentatively, D is TRBD2 (6 bases). V was pared by 0 bases and J by 4 bases, with 9 bases between. This CDR3 has 14 residues. Germline CDR1 reads LGHNA; CDR2 reads YNFKEQ. CDR3: CASSQETGRETQYF. In nucleotides, the CDR3 is TGTGCCAGCAGCCAAGAGACCGGGAGAGAGACCCAGTACTTC.

There are a few counts of this clonotype. V gene TRBV6-2 or TRBV6-3 combines with J gene TRBJ2-5; the D gene is possibly TRBD2 (6 bases). The CDR3 has 15 amino acids. Germline V gene data show CDR1 as MNHEY and CDR2 as SVGEGT. V was pared by 3 bases and J by 5 bases, with 16 bases between. CDR3 sequence reads: CASSYGGSSVETQYF. CDR3 nucleotides: TGTGCCAGCAGTTATGGGGGATCTAGCGTTGAGACCCAGTACTTC.

The chain has TRBV7-9 and TRBJ2-5; tentative D call: TRBD2 (5 bases). CDR1 and CDR2 (germline): SEHNR, FQNEAQ (reference sequence). Trimming left V 2 bases short and J 1 base short, with 14 bases between. The CDR3 is 16 residues long. The chain's CDR3 is CASSLRGTRSQETQYF. The CDR3 DNA is TGTGCCAGCAGCTTACGGGGAACTAGAAGCCAAGAGACCCAGTACTTC.

The table lists this clonotype with many counts. The chain links TRBV28 to TRBJ2-1; 15 bases map to TRBD2. The V segment lost 10 bases and the J segment 6 bases; nucleotides outside the gene matches: 16. The CDR3 sequence is 18 residues long. The germline gives CDR1 MDHEN, CDR2 SYDVKM. CDR3 in amino acids: CATAGGLAGGPVPNEQFF. CDR3 DNA: TGTGCCACCGCTGGCGGACTAGCGGGAGGGCCCGTGCCCAATGAGCAGTTCTTC.

This clonotype was picked up many times. The CDR3 coding sequence is TGTGCCAGCAGCTTCGCCGGCGGGGAGCTGTTTTTT. Its protein product is CASSFAGGELFF. The rearrangement links TRBV7-9 to TRBJ2-2; D remains unclear. Germline CDR1 reads SEHNR; CDR2 reads FQNEAQ (reference sequence). The V end was cut by 3 bases, the J end by 7 bases, with 6 bases between. This CDR3 comprises 12 residues.

CDR3 residues: CATRDGLSTDTQYF. The CDR3 region has the DNA TGTGCCACCAGGGACGGCTTAAGCACAGATACGCAGTATTTT. The rearrangement links TRBV15 to TRBJ2-3; D is ambiguous. The CDR3 has 14 amino acids. Trimming left V 6 bases short and J 0 bases short, with 10 bases between. Germline V gene sequence: CDR1 LNHNV, CDR2 YYDKDF (reference sequence).

The chain combines TRBV29-1 with TRBJ2-7, with a possible D match to TRBD2 (5 bases). The CDR3 is 13 residues long. CDR1 and CDR2 (germline): SQVTM, ANQGSEA. Trimming took off 7 bases at V and 4 bases at J, with 17 bases between the two ends. CDR3 in amino acids: CSGSIGDRYEQYF. The DNA of the CDR3 is TGCAGCGGATCGATCGGGGATAGGTACGAGCAGTACTTC.

In its sample, this clonotype was seen many times. The gene calls are TRBV4-1 and TRBJ2-7; D not resolved. The CDR3 has 15 residues. CDR1 and CDR2 from the germline V gene are MGHRA and YSYEKL. Trimming cost V 0 bases and J 2 bases, with 11 bases left between them. CDR3 protein: CASSQDQGQTYEQYF. The CDR3 DNA is TGCGCCAGCAGCCAAGATCAAGGGCAGACCTACGAGCAGTACTTC.

This clonotype came up many times. The chain carries TRBV7-2 and TRBJ1-2, with 9 bases that match TRBD1. Losses at the gene ends were 4 bases for V and 4 bases for J; bases not matched to a gene: 1. From germline, CDR1 is SGHTA and CDR2 FQGNSA. CDR3 length: 13 amino acids. The CDR3 DNA reads TGTGCCAGCAGCTCGGGACAGGGCTATGGCTACACCTTC. It translates to CASSSGQGYGYTF.

This clonotype was detected many times. The chain links TRBV5-1 to TRBJ2-7; weak D call: TRBD2 (5 bases). CDR3 length equals 14 residues. Germline CDR1 and CDR2: SGHRS and YFSETQ. The V gene lost 6 bases and the J gene lost 0 bases, with 13 bases spanning the gap. The CDR3 region is CASNSGNPSYEQYF. The DNA for the CDR3 is TGCGCCAGCAACTCGGGGAACCCCTCCTACGAGCAGTACTTC.

This clonotype was seen at least ten times. The chain links TRBV28 to TRBJ2-2, with 9 bases identical to TRBD1. The CDR3 spans 19 residues. Unmatched junction bases numbered 12, after V lost 4 bases and J lost 0 bases. Germline-derived CDR1 and CDR2 are MDHEN and SYDVKM. CDR3 bases: TGTGCCAGCAGTTCCCTCCCGCAGGGACAGGGCCCGAACACCGGGGAGCTGTTTTTT. This encodes CASSSLPQGQGPNTGELFF.

At least ten counts were recorded for this clonotype. This chain uses TRBV24-1 with TRBJ2-3; D is perhaps TRBD1 or TRBD2 (5 bases each). CDR1 and CDR2 from the germline V gene are KGHDR and SFDVKD. Trimming removed 4 bases from V and 6 bases from J, with 13 bases in between. CDR3 length: 14 amino acids. The DNA for the CDR3 is TGTGCCACCAGTGACGCCGGGACCGGGGATACGCAGTATTTT. This gives the protein CATSDAGTGDTQYF.

The chain employs TRBV18 and TRBJ2-7; 7 nucleotides agree with TRBD1. The CDR3 spans 15 residues. V shed 4 bases, J shed 3 bases, and the junction held 9 bases outside the gene matches. The germline CDR1 and CDR2 sequences are KGHSH and LQKENI. The CDR3 loop is CASSRDRVSVYEQYF. DNA for the CDR3: TGTGCCAGCTCACGAGACAGGGTAAGCGTCTACGAGCAGTACTTC.

The chain carries TRBV7-9 and TRBJ2-7; a possible D gene is TRBD2 (6 bases). The CDR3 is made up of 13 amino acids. V lost 5 bases, J lost 3 bases, and 11 bases lay in between. Germline loops: CDR1 SEHNR, CDR2 FQNEAQ (reference sequence). The CDR3 region is CASSPPGGYEQYF. As DNA, the CDR3 is TGTGCCAGCAGCCCCCCCGGGGGCTACGAGCAGTACTTC.